Sequencing of this TCR beta chain was carried out in a study of CD8+CD57+ T cells in acquired aplastic anemia. Looking at the study overall: Sorted CD4+ and CD8+ cells gave an average of 3.2 ug of DNA. CD4+ reads averaged around 10 million in healthy donors.

Points on this clonotype: Its target is unknown.

V shed 6 bases and J 2 bases; nucleotides not matched to a gene: 7. The V gene's germline CDR1 is SGHVS and CDR2 FQNEAQ. This CDR3 is 15 amino acids long. Study-wide results and caveats: Patients and controls had in common 25 to 30 CD8+ CDR3 sequences.

Profiling of TCR beta VDJ combinations and CDR3 sequences used genomic DNA as template. From the reads, TCRdb called clonotypes with MiXCR, one entry per CDR3 protein. Of around 180,000 distinct CDR3 sequences in the sample, 60% to 70% were seen once. The V call is TRBV7-8, the J call TRBJ1-3, with 7 bases lining up with TRBD1. Sequencing was carried out using sorted CD4+, CD8+, or CD8+CD57+ T cells (not recorded which) from PBMCs. The TCR comes from a human donor in good health. CDR3 sequence: CASSNRGPPGNTIYF. In DNA, the CDR3 is TGTGCCAGCAGTAACAGGGGTCCTCCTGGAAACACCATATATTTT.